The T cell receptor beta chain described here comes from a study of T cells after yellow fever vaccination. Overall study: Preparation of fractions with low cell numbers was performed using SMART-Seq v4 Ultra Low Input.

General study points: CD4 and CD8 compartments shared a small share of clonotypes, likely from convergent recombination.

CDR1 is SGHAT, CDR2 FQDESV, per germline (reference sequence). The trim removed 5 bases at V and 1 base at J, leaving 10 bases unmatched. The CDR3 runs 19 residues. Notes on this clonotype: Its antigen is still unknown.

UMIs were added to TCR cDNA along with a universal primer site when it was made by 5'RACE template switching. TCRdb ran MiXCR on the 5' RACE reads and lists one entry per CDR3 protein. This repertoire shows 300,000 to 400,000 distinct CDR3 sequences, roughly an eighth found once; its top ten account for about 3%. This TCR was sampled from a man aged 18 to 29 who received the YFV17D yellow fever vaccine. The chain recombines TRBV11-1 with TRBJ2-2; 13 bases are a match to TRBD2. The sample consisted of CD4+ T cells sorted from PBMCs, taken 15 days after the yellow fever booster vaccination. The CDR3 DNA reads as TGTGCCAGCAGCGGCGGTCGTTGGACTAGCGGGGGGAACACCGGGGAGCTGTTTTTT. It translates to CASSGGRWTSGGNTGELFF.